The clone carrying this T cell receptor beta chain was seen only a few times. Antigen unknown. These data are taken from a study of T-cell memory formation after mild COVID-19. Findings and caveats of the study: Day 15 to 85 contractors were CD4/CD8 balanced; later expanders leaned CD4+.

The germline gives CDR1 SNHLY, CDR2 FYNNEI. V shed 5 bases and J shed 8 bases, with 13 bases lying between them. The CDR3 extends over 13 amino acids. TCRdb re-derived calls from the 5' RACE reads in MiXCR, one entry per CDR3 protein. Seen here are 65,000 to 90,000 distinct CDR3 sequences, 14% observed once, and the top ten hold 25% to 35%. This sequence originates from an adult woman who had mild COVID-19 (a few samples of this study predate the infection). Cell type and time point are not known. V usage is TRBV2 and J usage is TRBJ2-1; D gene uncertain. The sample was PBMCs or a T cell subset sorted from them (not recorded which). The CDR3 DNA reads TGTGCCAGCAGTAGTCTCGCTTCAGATGAGCAGTTCTTC. Encoded protein: CASSSLASDEQFF. The full variable domain, with the rest looked up from reference TRBV2 and TRBJ2-1, is EPEVTQTPSHQVTQMGQEVILRCVPISNHLYFYWYRQILGQKVEFLVSFYNNEISEKSEIFDDQFSVERPDGSNFTLKIRSTKLEDSAMYFCASSSLASDEQFFGPGTRLTVL.